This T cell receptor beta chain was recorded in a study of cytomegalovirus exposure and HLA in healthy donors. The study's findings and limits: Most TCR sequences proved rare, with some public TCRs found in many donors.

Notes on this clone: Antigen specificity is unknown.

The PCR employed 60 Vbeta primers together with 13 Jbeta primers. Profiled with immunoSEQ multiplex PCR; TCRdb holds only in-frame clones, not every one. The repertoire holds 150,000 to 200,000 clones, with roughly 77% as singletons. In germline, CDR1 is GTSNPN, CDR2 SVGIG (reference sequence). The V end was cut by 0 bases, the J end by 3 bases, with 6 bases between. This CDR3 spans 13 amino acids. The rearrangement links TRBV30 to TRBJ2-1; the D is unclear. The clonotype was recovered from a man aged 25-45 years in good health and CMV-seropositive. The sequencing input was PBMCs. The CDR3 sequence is CAWSVNNYNEQFF. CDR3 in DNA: TGTGCCTGGAGTGTAAACAACTACAATGAGCAGTTCTTC.